The rows below give T cell receptor beta chains drawn from one sample of a study of shared clonotypes between healthy human individuals. The repertoire was sequenced with immunoSEQ multiplex PCR; TCRdb's copy has only in-frame clones and lacks some. This table holds 90,000 to 120,000 clones, approximately 70% found once. Sequenced material: memory CD8+ T cells sorted from blood. The receptors stem from a woman aged 30 to 39 in good health. Each CDR3 is given with its conserved first and last residue.

14	TRBV30	TRBJ2-7	CAWSVGAGAYEQYF
16	TRBV21-1	TRBJ2-1	CASSKGSRGQENEQFF
14	TRBV2	TRBJ2-6	CASSERSGANVLTF
14	TRBV28	TRBJ1-1	CASSFHRRGTEAFF
14	TRBV10-3	TRBJ2-7	CAIGSQREGYEQYF
15	TRBV25-1	TRBJ1-5	CASSGGQGGNQPQHF
13	TRBV2	TRBJ2-3	CASSEAWTGGHYF
17	TRBV15	TRBJ1-5	CATSRADYRYSNQPQHF
15	TRBV30	TRBJ1-3	CAWSVGRAPGNTIYF
16	TRBV9	TRBJ2-2	CASSPPAGGTVGELFF
17	TRBV7-8	TRBJ1-5	CASSNRWRDSSNQPQHF
16	TRBV28	TRBJ1-1	CASSTAGFGGNTEAFF
11	TRBV29-1	TRBJ1-1	CSAPGNTEAFF
12	TRBV15	TRBJ2-2	CATPGLPGELFF
15	TRBV6-1	TRBJ1-1	CASSEALDSVSEAFF
15	TRBV29-1	TRBJ2-1	CSVEGPFGSYNEQFF
13	TRBV29-1	TRBJ1-1	CSVEMREGTEAFF
15	TRBV5-6	TRBJ1-5	CASSSTGSGNQPQHF
16	TRBV28	TRBJ2-3	CASRPIGEGGTDTQYF
16	TRBV7-2	TRBJ2-6	CASKLFRGLGANVLTF
14	TRBV27	TRBJ1-4	CASSPRRDYEKLFF
15	TRBV10-2	TRBJ2-7	CASSETLQGYYEQYF
11	TRBV6-5	TRBJ1-2	CASRHNDGYTF
12	TRBV6-5	TRBJ1-1	CASSYAETEAFF
16	TRBV15	TRBJ2-5	CATSRDLAGGFETQYF
17	TRBV25-1	TRBJ2-1	CASSERSGEASGNEQFF
11	TRBV7-3	TRBJ2-2	CASSFGGELFF
18	TRBV4-1	TRBJ2-1	CASSQATGRPSSYNEQFF
14	TRBV27	TRBJ2-1	CASSPEDYDNEQFF
16	TRBV7-6	TRBJ2-7	CASSQEAGMGPYEQYF
17	TRBV4-2	TRBJ1-4	CASSQESASTTNEKLFF
15	TRBV19	TRBJ1-5	CASSINSYSNQPQHF
15	TRBV4-2	TRBJ2-7	CASSQVGAEYGEQYF
16	TRBV5-4	TRBJ1-1	CASSFEFRERNTEAFF
14	TRBV11-2	TRBJ2-2	CASSLDVNTGELFF
14	TRBV5-1	TRBJ2-7	CASSLVAGTYEQYF
15	TRBV4-2	TRBJ2-7	CASSQGGLGAYEQYF
16	TRBV4-1	TRBJ2-6	CASSQGGNSGANVLTF
14	TRBV5-1	TRBJ1-1	CASRTGEANTEAFF
14	TRBV10-3	TRBJ1-1	CAIREKTGNTEAFF
16	TRBV14	TRBJ1-1	CASSHGYGTGAEEAFF
17	TRBV19	TRBJ2-6	CASSMDGSISGANVLTF
16	TRBV18	TRBJ2-1	CASSPLPGLAFEEQFF
13	TRBV11-2	TRBJ1-1	CASRRVANTEAFF
15	TRBV2	TRBJ1-5	CASRLAGGGNQPQHF
15	TRBV2	TRBJ1-2	CASSGRDRGRDGYTF
16	TRBV14	TRBJ2-7	CASSLLTSGRFNEQYF
16	TRBV4-1	TRBJ1-5	CASSQVSPIGWQPQHF
11	TRBV20-1	TRBJ2-7	CSASKDYEQYF
15	TRBV13	TRBJ2-7	CASSSRGGTPYEQYF
14	TRBV9	TRBJ2-3	CASSESGTQDTQYF